The rows below give T cell receptor beta chains drawn from one sample of a study of T-cell memory formation after mild COVID-19. TCRdb reanalysed the 5' RACE reads using MiXCR and keeps one entry per CDR3 protein. The sample consists of tens of thousands of distinct CDR3 sequences, around 15% of them appearing once. Input material: PBMCs or a T cell subset sorted from them (not recorded which). These receptor sequences come from a man aged 18 to 29 who had mild COVID-19 (a few samples of this study predate the infection). Cell type and time point are not known. Each CDR3 is given with its conserved first and last residue. The D gene is left open where the match is weak. Rows may omit the clone size; those that give it use once, few, many or a size class.

j_call clone_size v_call cdr3_length d_call cdr3_aa cdr3_nt
TRBJ2-1 few TRBV12-3/TRBV12-4 16 TRBD2 CASSPPGGGVNNEQFF TGTGCCAGCAGCCCTCCTGGCGGGGGAGTTAACAATGAGCAGTTCTTC
TRBJ1-2 NA TRBV6-2/TRBV6-3 11 NA CASSPSSGYTF TGTGCCAGCAGTCCCTCAAGTGGCTACACCTTC
TRBJ2-3 few TRBV10-2 14 NA CASRNRDFTDTQYF TGCGCCAGCAGGAACCGGGACTTCACAGATACGCAGTATTTT
TRBJ1-4 NA TRBV6-1 15 TRBD1 CASSDRDSVLEKLFF TGTGCCAGCAGTGACCGGGACAGCGTTCTTGAAAAACTGTTTTTT
TRBJ1-2 NA TRBV4-1 15 NA CASSQQTGQAYGYTF TGCGCCAGCAGCCAACAAACGGGGCAGGCCTATGGCTACACCTTC
TRBJ1-1 few TRBV7-6 15 NA CASSLGVFRITEAFF TGTGCCAGCAGCCTAGGGGTGTTTCGGATCACTGAAGCTTTCTTT
TRBJ2-3 NA TRBV6-1 17 TRBD2 CASRWSSGGLSTDTQYF TGTGCCAGCAGGTGGTCTAGCGGGGGGCTTAGCACAGATACGCAGTATTTT
TRBJ2-6 many TRBV10-3 15 NA CAISESSSGANVLTF TGTGCCATCAGTGAGTCCAGCTCTGGGGCCAACGTCCTGACTTTC
TRBJ2-7 few TRBV12-3/TRBV12-4 15 NA CASSPQGPSSYEQYF TGTGCCAGCAGTCCTCAGGGTCCTAGCTCCTACGAGCAGTACTTC
TRBJ1-3 NA TRBV7-2 13 NA CASSPYSGNTIYF TGTGCCAGCAGCCCGTACTCTGGAAACACCATATATTTT
TRBJ1-1 few TRBV7-9 14 TRBD1 CASSLDRVKTEAFF TGTGCCAGCAGTCTCGACAGGGTTAAAACTGAAGCTTTCTTT
TRBJ2-3 few TRBV9 15 TRBD1 CASSVVSTGADTQYF TGTGCCAGCAGCGTAGTGTCGACAGGGGCGGATACGCAGTATTTT
TRBJ2-3 few TRBV6-4 14 NA CASSDSAGTDTQYF TGTGCCAGCAGTGACTCCGCGGGCACAGATACGCAGTATTTT
TRBJ1-5 NA TRBV5-6 14 NA CASSQWGNDQPQHF TGTGCCAGCAGCCAGTGGGGAAACGATCAGCCCCAGCATTTT
TRBJ2-1 few TRBV29-1 13 NA CSVGGVSYNEQFF TGCAGCGTTGGGGGGGTTTCCTACAATGAGCAGTTCTTC
TRBJ2-7 few TRBV20-1 13 NA CSILGAFEYEQYF TGCAGTATTCTCGGGGCCTTCGAATACGAGCAGTACTTC
TRBJ2-4 NA TRBV6-5 14 NA CASSLTGADNIQYF TGTGCCAGCAGTTTAACGGGGGCGGACAACATTCAGTACTTC
TRBJ2-1 NA TRBV7-3 15 TRBD1 CASSLTGQGRNEQFF TGTGCCAGCAGCTTAACCGGACAGGGTAGGAATGAGCAGTTCTTC
TRBJ2-4 many TRBV10-3 13 NA CAIRDEGKNIQYF TGTGCCATCCGGGATGAAGGGAAAAACATTCAGTACTTC
TRBJ1-1 few TRBV7-9 11 NA CASSSTGEAFF TGTGCCAGCAGCTCAACGGGCGAAGCTTTCTTT
TRBJ2-1 few TRBV12-3/TRBV12-4 15 TRBD2 CASSPRGAGFREQFF TGTGCCAGCAGTCCGCGGGGGGCCGGTTTTAGAGAGCAGTTCTTC
TRBJ2-4 few TRBV20-1 17 NA CSARPFLGSTVKNIQYF TGCAGTGCTAGACCCTTCCTCGGGAGTACCGTCAAAAACATTCAGTACTTC
TRBJ2-5 NA TRBV7-2 15 NA CASSLGGRDQETQYF TGTGCCAGCAGCTTAGGTGGTAGGGACCAAGAGACCCAGTACTTC
TRBJ1-5 NA TRBV29-1 12 NA CSVESRVRPQHF TGCAGCGTTGAAAGTCGGGTAAGGCCCCAGCATTTT
TRBJ1-6 NA TRBV10-2 16 NA CASSDLFSSYNSPLHF TGCGCCAGCAGTGATTTATTCAGCTCCTATAATTCACCCCTCCACTTT
TRBJ2-5 few TRBV4-3 18 NA CASSLRHGGPSGGETQYF TGCGCCAGCAGCCTGAGGCACGGGGGCCCATCCGGAGGAGAGACCCAGTACTTC
TRBJ2-5 few TRBV3-1 13 NA CASYEVGEETQYF TGTGCCAGCTACGAGGTTGGGGAAGAGACCCAGTACTTC
TRBJ2-5 NA TRBV7-3 13 NA CASSLSMRETQYF TGTGCCAGCAGCTTGTCTATGCGGGAGACCCAGTACTTC
TRBJ1-4 NA TRBV12-3/TRBV12-4 12 NA CASSLPDKKLFF TGTGCCAGCAGTCTCCCGGACAAAAAACTGTTTTTT